This T cell receptor beta chain is from a study of CD8 T cells in Susac syndrome. An input of 0.5 to 1 ug of RNA was subjected to reverse transcription using random hexamers. TCRdb processed the immunoSEQ multiplex PCR reads anew with MiXCR; each CDR3 protein has one entry. The profile shows roughly 200,000 distinct CDR3 sequences, about 94% of them singletons. This CDR3 has 13 residues. Germline CDR1 SQVTM, CDR2 ANQGSEA. V was trimmed by 6 bases and J by 6 bases, leaving 16 bases between them. The controls, all healthy donors, were matched for age and sex. The sequenced material came from CD4+ T cells from PBMCs. The source is a human donor in good health. This chain joins TRBV29-1 and TRBJ2-3; D is unresolved. The CDR3 DNA reads TGCAGCGTGGCTACCGGGTCGTGGGATACGCAGTATTTT. It encodes CSVATGSWDTQYF.